These 3 T cell receptor beta chains share one sample of origin, sequenced in a study of blood T cells in healthy people across ages. It was with a sample-barcoded 5' primer and a J-beta primer mix that a second PCR of roughly 7 to 12 cycles was run. In TCRdb, the 5' RACE reads were re-called with MiXCR into one record per CDR3 protein. The table has 630,000 or so distinct CDR3 sequences, about 30% seen once. The sequenced sample was blood. The receptors shown here come from a woman aged 80 or older in good health.

A word on this clonotype: A read error may explain this, as a much larger clone is one base away. This chain connects TRBV7-9 to TRBJ2-1, with D possibly matching TRBD1 (5 bases). CDR3 size: 14 residues. From germline, CDR1 is SEHNR and CDR2 FQNEAQ (reference sequence). The CDR3 DNA reads TGTGCCAGCAGCACTTCAGGGTCCTGCAATGAGCAGTTCTTC. Amino acids: CASSTSGSCNEQFF.

This clonotype showed up many times. The chain links TRBV7-2 to TRBJ2-5; no reliable D call. The V gene's germline CDR1 is SGHTA and CDR2 FQGNSA. Trimming shortened V by 2 bases and J by 1 base, and 14 bases separated the two germline ends. This CDR3 has 16 residues. CDR3 bases: TGTGCCAGCAGCTTATTCGGTGCAGCCCCCCAAGAGACCCAGTACTTC. Translated, it gives CASSLFGAAPQETQYF. Filled out from reference TRBV7-2 and TRBJ2-5, the complete variable domain reads GAGVSQSPSNKVTEKGKDVELRCDPISGHTALYWYRQSLGQGLEFLIYFQGNSAPDKSGLPSDRFSAERTGGSVSTLTIQRTQQEDSAVYLCASSLFGAAPQETQYFGPGTRLLVL.

This clonotype came up many times. The rearrangement joins TRBV7-2 to TRBJ1-1; D call uncertain. Deletions cut 1 base from V and 4 bases from J, with 7 bases between. CDR3 length: 13 amino acids. Germline-derived CDR1 and CDR2 are SGHTA and FQGNSA. The CDR3, as DNA: TGTGCCAGCAGCTTAGGCCCGTTCACTGAAGCTTTCTTT. This codes for CASSLGPFTEAFF.